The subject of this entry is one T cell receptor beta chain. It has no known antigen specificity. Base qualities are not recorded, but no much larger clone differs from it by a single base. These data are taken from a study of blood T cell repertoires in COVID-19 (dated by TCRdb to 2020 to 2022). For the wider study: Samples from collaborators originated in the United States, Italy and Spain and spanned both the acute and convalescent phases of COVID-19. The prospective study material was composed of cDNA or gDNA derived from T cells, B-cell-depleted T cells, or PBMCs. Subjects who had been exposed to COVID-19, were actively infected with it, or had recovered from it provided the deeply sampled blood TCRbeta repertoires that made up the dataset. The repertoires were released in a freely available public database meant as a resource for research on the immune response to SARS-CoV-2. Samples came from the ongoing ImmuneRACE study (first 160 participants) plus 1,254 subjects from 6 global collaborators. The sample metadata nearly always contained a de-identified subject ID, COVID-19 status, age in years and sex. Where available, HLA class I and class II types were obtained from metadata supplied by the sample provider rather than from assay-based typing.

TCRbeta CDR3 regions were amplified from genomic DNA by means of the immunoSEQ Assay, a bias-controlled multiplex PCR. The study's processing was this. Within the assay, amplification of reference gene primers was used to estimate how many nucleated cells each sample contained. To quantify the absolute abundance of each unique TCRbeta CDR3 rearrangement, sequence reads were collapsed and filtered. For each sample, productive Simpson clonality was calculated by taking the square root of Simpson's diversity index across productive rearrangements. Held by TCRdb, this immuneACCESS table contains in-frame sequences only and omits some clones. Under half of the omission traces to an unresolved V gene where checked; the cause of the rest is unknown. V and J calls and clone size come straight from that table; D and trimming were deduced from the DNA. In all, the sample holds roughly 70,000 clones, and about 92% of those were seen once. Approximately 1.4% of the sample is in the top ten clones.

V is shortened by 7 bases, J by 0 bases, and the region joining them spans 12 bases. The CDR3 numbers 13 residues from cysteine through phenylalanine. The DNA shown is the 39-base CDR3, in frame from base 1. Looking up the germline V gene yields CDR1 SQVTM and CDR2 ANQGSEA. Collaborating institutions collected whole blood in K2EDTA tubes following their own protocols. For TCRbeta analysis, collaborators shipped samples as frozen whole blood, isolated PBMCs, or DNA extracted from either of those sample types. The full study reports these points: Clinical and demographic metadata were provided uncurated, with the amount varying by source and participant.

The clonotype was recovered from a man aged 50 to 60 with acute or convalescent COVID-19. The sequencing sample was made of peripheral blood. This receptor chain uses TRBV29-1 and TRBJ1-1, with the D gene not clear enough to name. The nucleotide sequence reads TGCAGCGGCCTACAGTTGATGAACACTGAAGCTTTCTTT. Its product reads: CSGLQLMNTEAFF.